One sample yielded the 27 T cell receptor beta chains listed below, sequenced in a study of blood T cell repertoires in COVID-19. The method was immunoSEQ multiplex PCR; TCRdb's version includes in-frame clones alone and lacks a portion of them. The sample yields about 210,000 clones, 88% seen once. The sample comprised PBMCs or T cells enriched from blood (not recorded which). The receptors stem from a woman aged 40 to 50 with acute COVID-19.

The CDR3 protein is CASSRTGSSGANVLTF. CDR3 coding DNA: TGTGCCAGCAGTCGGACAGGTTCCTCTGGGGCCAACGTCCTGACTTTC. The rearrangement joins TRBV6-2 or TRBV6-3 to TRBJ2-6, with 7 positions matching TRBD1. The CDR3 is 16 amino acids. V lost 5 bases, J lost 0 bases, and 4 bases stayed unmatched. Looked up from germline, CDR1 is MNHEY and CDR2 is SVGEGT.

This clone was seen a handful of times. The chain carries TRBV7-2 and TRBJ1-2; D may be TRBD1 (6 bases). The germline V gene encodes CDR1 SGHTA and CDR2 FQGNSA. With 5 bases removed from V and 11 bases from J, the gap between germline ends came to 15 bases. CDR3 length: 12 amino acids. CDR3 coding DNA: TGTGCCAGCAGCCCACCTGACAGGCATTACACCTTC. The encoded protein is CASSPPDRHYTF.

This chain uses TRBV5-1 with TRBJ1-1, with D unresolved. Germline values: CDR1 SGHRS, CDR2 YFSETQ. The CDR3 contains 12 residues. Trimming stripped 1 base from V and 5 bases from J, with 6 bases between. The CDR3 DNA reads as TGCGCCAGCAGCTTGAACACGACTGAAGCTTTCTTT. Encoded protein: CASSLNTTEAFF.

The chain combines TRBV7-9 with TRBJ2-3; 10 nucleotides line up with TRBD2. The CDR3 has 18 residues. Germline V gene data show CDR1 as SEHNR and CDR2 as FQNEAQ (reference sequence). The V and J ends lost 0 bases and 3 bases, in that order; junction bases with no gene match: 9. CDR3 region: CASSLALGLADGTDTQYF. The CDR3 DNA is TGTGCCAGCAGCTTAGCCTTAGGACTAGCGGACGGGACAGATACGCAGTATTTT.

The rearrangement uses TRBV6-5 and TRBJ1-6; TRBD1 is a possible D gene (5 bases). V dropped 2 bases and J dropped 12 bases, with 14 bases sitting between them. This CDR3 has 14 amino acids. Per germline, CDR1 MNHEY and CDR2 SVGAGI. Here the CDR3 reads CASSYDSPGLPLHF. The CDR3 coding sequence is TGTGCCAGCAGTTACGACAGTCCTGGGCTACCCCTCCACTTT.

The chain employs TRBV3-1 (or the pseudogene TRBV3-2) and TRBJ2-3; TRBD2 might be the D (6 bases). The CDR3 consists of 14 residues. Germline assignment: CDR1 LGHDT and CDR2 YNNKEL (reference sequence). Trimming removed 4 bases at V and 6 bases at J, with 14 bases between. The CDR3 bases are TGTGCCAGCAGCCTTATGACGGGACTGGATACGCAGTATTTT. Translation gives CASSLMTGLDTQYF.

The chain uses TRBV9 and TRBJ1-2; TRBD1 matches at 8 bases. From germline, CDR1 is SGDLS and CDR2 YYNGEE. The junction had 5 bases not matched to a gene; V was cut back by 0 bases and J by 4 bases. CDR3 length: 15 residues. CDR3 amino acids: CASSVGSQGVYGYTF. CDR3 nucleotides: TGTGCCAGCAGCGTAGGTTCACAGGGGGTCTATGGCTACACCTTC.

CDR3 coding DNA: TGTGCCAGCAGCTTAGCGACGGGACTAGCGGCGAGCTACGAGCAGTACTTC. It encodes CASSLATGLAASYEQYF. This chain connects TRBV7-2 to TRBJ2-7; 11 bases map to TRBD2. With V trimmed by 0 bases and J by 3 bases, 7 bases remained unmatched. The CDR3 extends over 17 amino acids. Germline V gene data show CDR1 as SGHTA and CDR2 as FQGNSA.

The rearrangement links TRBV18 to TRBJ1-1; weak D call: TRBD1 (6 bases). CDR1 KGHSH and CDR2 LQKENI come from the germline V gene. The CDR3 is made up of 14 amino acids. V was pared by 2 bases and J by 1 base, with 8 bases between. CDR3 in DNA: TGTGCCAGCTCACCATTGGACAGGAACACTGAAGCTTTCTTT. This codes for CASSPLDRNTEAFF.

CDR3 sequence: CAWSPGGTETSPLHF. CDR3 DNA sequence: TGTGCCTGGAGTCCCGGAGGGACAGAGACCTCACCCCTCCACTTT. This chain joins TRBV30 and TRBJ1-6, with TRBD1 matching over 7 bases. V gave up 2 bases and J gave up 10 bases; unmatched junction bases: 11. The CDR3 runs 15 residues. Germline V CDR1 and CDR2: GTSNPN, SVGIG (reference sequence). Combining the CDR3 with reference TRBV30 and TRBJ1-6 gives the whole variable domain SQTIHQWPATLVQPVGSPLSLECTVEGTSNPNLYWYRQAAGRGLQLLFYSVGIGQISSEVPQNLSASRPQDRQFILSSKKLLLSDSGFYLCAWSPGGTETSPLHFGNGTRLTVT.

J is TRBJ1-1 and V is TRBV4-1; D might be TRBD1 (6 bases). V was shortened by 5 bases and J by 3 bases, with 13 bases between the two germline ends. Germline lookup yields CDR1 MGHRA and CDR2 YSYEKL. The CDR3 sequence is 14 residues long. CDR3 nucleotides: TGCGCCAGCAGCTCCCGCAGGGGAGACACTGAAGCTTTCTTT. Translating gives CASSSRRGDTEAFF.

The rearrangement uses TRBV29-1 and TRBJ2-5, with D tentatively TRBD2 (5 bases). The CDR3 spans 12 residues. The V end lost 5 bases, the J end lost 2 bases, and 9 bases lay between the germline ends. The germline gives CDR1 SQVTM, CDR2 ANQGSEA. The CDR3 region has the DNA TGCAGCGTTAGGAGGTCACAAGAGACCCAGTACTTC. This codes for CSVRRSQETQYF.

This chain uses TRBV4-1 with TRBJ2-3; D gene uncertain. Germline values: CDR1 MGHRA, CDR2 YSYEKL. V was shortened by 4 bases and J by 2 bases, with 10 bases between the two germline ends. This CDR3 has 14 residues. The CDR3 nucleotides are TGCGCCAGCAGCCGAGCCCTCGACACAGATACGCAGTATTTT. As protein: CASSRALDTDTQYF.

This sequence joins TRBV11-2 and TRBJ2-2, with D hard to call. This CDR3 has 15 amino acids. The germline gives CDR1 SGHAT, CDR2 FQNNGV. Trimming removed 5 bases from V and 0 bases from J, with 10 bases in between. The CDR3 DNA is TGTGCCAGCAGCCTGCGCCTAGCGAACACCGGGGAGCTGTTTTTT. Its translation: CASSLRLANTGELFF.

The chain uses TRBV4-1 and TRBJ2-1; D is perhaps TRBD2 (6 bases). The CDR3 is made up of 14 amino acids. The V and J ends lost 0 bases and 9 bases respectively, with 12 bases between them. CDR1 is MGHRA and CDR2 is YSYEKL in the germline V gene. The CDR3 is CASSQEGYGGEQFF. In nucleotides, the CDR3 is TGCGCCAGCAGCCAAGAAGGCTACGGGGGTGAGCAGTTCTTC.

V gene TRBV7-8 combines with J gene TRBJ2-3; 9 bases line up with TRBD2. With V trimmed by 6 bases and J by 4 bases, 8 bases remained unmatched. The length of the CDR3 is 15 residues. Germline assignment: CDR1 SGHVS and CDR2 FQNEAQ. CDR3 region: CASSFSGGKADTQYF. CDR3 nucleotide sequence: TGTGCCAGCAGTTTCAGCGGGGGGAAAGCAGATACGCAGTATTTT. The whole variable domain, filled in from reference TRBV7-8 and TRBJ2-3, reads GAGVSQSPRYKVAKRGQDVALRCDPISGHVSLFWYQQALGQGPEFLTYFQNEAQLDKSGLPSDRFFAERPEGSVSTLKIQRTQQEDSAVYLCASSFSGGKADTQYFGPGTRLTVL.

In its sample, this clone was seen once. The chain links TRBV4-1 to TRBJ1-2; D gene uncertain. In germline, CDR1 is MGHRA, CDR2 YSYEKL. The V end was cut by 4 bases, the J end by 8 bases, with 11 bases between. The CDR3 has 12 amino acids. CDR3 bases: TGCGCCAGCAGCCTTGAGGGTTTCGGCTACACCTTC. Its protein product is CASSLEGFGYTF.

The rearrangement links TRBV4-3 to TRBJ1-5, with TRBD1 identical over 8 bases. The CDR3 is made up of 20 amino acids. CDR1 and CDR2 from the germline V gene are LGHNA and YSLEER. The V segment lost 1 base and the J segment 0 bases; nucleotides outside the gene matches: 14. The CDR3 bases are TGCGCCAGCAGCCAAGGATGGGTGGACAGGGTTTTCGGTAGCAATCAGCCCCAGCATTTT. Translated: CASSQGWVDRVFGSNQPQHF.

V and J are TRBV11-3 and TRBJ2-5; 9 positions agree with TRBD2. Germline assignment: CDR1 SGHNT and CDR2 YENEEA. Trimming cost V 7 bases and J 7 bases; bases outside gene matches: 19. The CDR3 has 17 amino acids. The CDR3 spells CASTTELGGRARGTQYF. The CDR3 DNA follows: TGTGCCAGCACCACGGAACTGGGCGGGAGGGCGAGGGGGACCCAGTACTTC.

The chain uses TRBV6-5 and TRBJ2-7; 14 bases fit TRBD2. V lost 5 bases to trimming and J lost 6 bases; unmatched junction nucleotides: 6. Germline CDR1 and CDR2: MNHEY and SVGAGI. This CDR3 has 15 residues. The CDR3 reads CASSPGLAGGLEQYV. As DNA, the CDR3 is TGTGCCAGCAGTCCTGGACTAGCGGGAGGCCTCGAGCAGTACGTC.

The J gene is TRBJ1-1, the V gene TRBV5-8, with 9 positions matching TRBD1. Per germline, CDR1 SGHTS and CDR2 YDEGEE. J gave up 4 bases and V 4 bases, and 8 bases lay outside the gene matches. The CDR3 contains 15 residues. CDR3: CASSGHRGLGTEAFF. CDR3 DNA: TGTGCCAGCAGCGGCCACAGGGGGCTCGGCACTGAAGCTTTCTTT.

This clone came up once. The chain uses TRBV19 and TRBJ1-5; D remains ambiguous. This CDR3 is built from 13 residues. Germline V gene sequence: CDR1 LNHDA, CDR2 SQIVND (reference sequence). V lost 0 bases, J lost 7 bases, and 7 bases lay in between. The CDR3 sequence is CASSIDSGQPQHF. CDR3 sequence (DNA): TGTGCCAGTAGTATAGATTCCGGGCAGCCCCAGCATTTT.

The genes are TRBV12-3 or TRBV12-4 and TRBJ1-2, with D possibly being TRBD1 (5 bases). This CDR3 region has 13 residues. Trimming removed 6 bases at V and 6 bases at J, with 14 bases between. CDR3 sequence: CASRFRVANGYTF. CDR3 DNA: TGTGCCAGCAGATTCAGGGTCGCCAATGGCTACACCTTC.

The chain links TRBV7-2 to TRBJ2-2; D is possibly TRBD2 (6 bases). V shed 7 bases and J shed 0 bases, with 15 bases lying between them. This CDR3 has 16 residues. Germline V gene lookup returns CDR1 SGHTA and CDR2 FQGNSA. CDR3 loop: CASKGVGGPNTGELFF. The DNA of the CDR3 is TGTGCCAGCAAAGGGGTCGGGGGACCGAACACCGGGGAGCTGTTTTTT.

The chain has TRBV9 and TRBJ2-7, with D maybe TRBD2 (5 bases). Per germline, CDR1 SGDLS and CDR2 YYNGEE. Between the trimmed V and J ends, which lost 4 bases and 3 bases, there was a span of 14 bases. This CDR3 has 14 residues. This CDR3 is CASSPRTLYYEQYF. In nucleotides, the CDR3 is TGTGCCAGCAGCCCCCGGACTCTTTACTACGAGCAGTACTTC.

This clone was recorded once. The chain joins TRBV5-1 to TRBJ1-2; D unresolved. The CDR3 extends over 13 amino acids. V was clipped by 0 bases and J by 6 bases, with 9 bases between them. The V gene's germline CDR1 is SGHRS and CDR2 YFSETQ. Here the CDR3 reads CASSLAQNNGYTF. The CDR3 DNA sequence: TGCGCCAGCAGCTTGGCCCAGAACAATGGCTACACCTTC.

The chain joins TRBV6-4 to TRBJ2-1; TRBD2 matches at 9 bases. J lost 12 bases, V lost 5 bases, and 23 bases had no gene match. The germline V gene has CDR1 MRHNA and CDR2 SNTAGT. CDR3 size: 18 residues. CDR3 coding DNA: TGTGCCAGCAGTTCGGACCCCAGTCGAAGCGGGGGGTTAACTCGGCAGTTCTTC. It yields the protein CASSSDPSRSGGLTRQFF.